This is a list of T cell receptor beta chains from one sample in a study of cytomegalovirus exposure and HLA in healthy donors. The protocol was immunoSEQ multiplex PCR, while the TCRdb copy is restricted to in-frame clones and leaves out a portion. The sample contains 80,000 to 100,000 clones, roughly 85% of which appear only once. Sequences were obtained from PBMCs. The receptors originated from a woman aged 25 to 45 in good health and CMV-seronegative. The CDR3 runs from the conserved cysteine through the conserved F or W. The D gene is left open where the match is weak. The size of a clone is reported for some rows only, either as once, few or many, or as a class for expanded clones.

j_call,d_call,v_call,clone_size,cdr3_aa,cdr3_nt
TRBJ2-7,.,TRBV11-2,.,CASSASNRVYEQYF,TGTGCCAGCAGCGCATCTAACAGGGTTTACGAGCAGTACTTC
TRBJ2-1,.,TRBV6-4,.,CASSVTLSSYNEQFF,TGTGCCAGCAGCGTCACTTTGAGCTCCTACAATGAGCAGTTCTTC
TRBJ1-2,TRBD1,TRBV19,once,CASSLWGTADGYTF,TGTGCCAGTAGTCTTTGGGGGACAGCCGATGGCTACACCTTC
TRBJ2-1,TRBD2,TRBV25-1,.,CASSESSGAANEQFF,TGTGCCAGCAGTGAATCTAGCGGGGCAGCGAATGAGCAGTTCTTC
TRBJ2-1,.,TRBV25-1,.,CASSEFQGLSYNEQFF,TGTGCCAGCAGTGAATTTCAGGGACTCTCCTACAATGAGCAGTTCTTC
TRBJ2-3,.,TRBV19,.,CASSGSGTDTQYF,TGTGCCAGTAGCGGGAGCGGCACAGATACGCAGTATTTT
TRBJ1-2,TRBD1,TRBV6-1,.,CASSESRGRGYTF,TGTGCCAGCAGTGAATCCAGGGGGCGAGGCTACACCTTC
TRBJ2-2,.,TRBV7-7,.,CASSATANTGELFF,TGTGCCAGCAGCGCGACAGCGAACACCGGGGAGCTGTTTTTT
TRBJ2-1,TRBD1,TRBV5-1,.,CASSSGTGYGNEQFF,TGCGCCAGCAGCTCCGGGACAGGGTACGGCAATGAGCAGTTCTTC
TRBJ2-1,TRBD2,TRBV28,.,CASSPHVGLAMNNEQFF,TGTGCCAGCAGCCCCCACGTCGGACTAGCGATGAACAATGAGCAGTTCTTC
TRBJ2-7,.,TRBV9,.,CASSVGTIGGEQYF,TGTGCCAGCAGCGTAGGGACCATCGGGGGAGAGCAGTACTTC
TRBJ1-4,TRBD1,TRBV28,.,CASSRDRVIEKLFF,TGTGCCAGCAGCAGAGACAGGGTCATTGAAAAACTGTTTTTT
TRBJ2-1,TRBD2,TRBV5-4,.,CASTVAGVNNEQFF,TGTGCCAGCACGGTAGCGGGAGTAAACAATGAGCAGTTCTTC
TRBJ2-2,TRBD1,TRBV11-2,.,CASSLTGSTGELFF,TGTGCCAGCAGCTTGACAGGGAGCACCGGGGAGCTGTTTTTT
TRBJ1-2,.,TRBV2,few,CASRRTDYGYTF,TGTGCCAGCAGGAGGACAGACTATGGCTACACCTTC
TRBJ2-7,.,TRBV9,.,CASSPETAAPYEQYF,TGTGCCAGCAGCCCTGAAACAGCGGCTCCCTACGAGCAGTACTTC
TRBJ1-2,.,TRBV29-1,.,CSVEPQGQNGYTF,TGCAGCGTTGAACCGCAGGGGCAGAATGGCTACACCTTC
TRBJ2-5,.,TRBV6-1,.,CATQRTGRVYETQYF,TGTGCCACCCAACGGACAGGGAGGGTTTATGAGACCCAGTACTTC
TRBJ2-3,.,TRBV11-2,.,CASSDLYRVADRTDTQYF,TGTGCCAGCAGCGACCTATACAGGGTTGCCGACCGCACAGATACGCAGTATTTT
TRBJ1-1,.,TRBV6-1,once,CASERIPILSEAFF,TGTGCCAGCGAGCGAATACCGATTCTTTCTGAAGCTTTCTTT
TRBJ1-1,.,TRBV25-1,.,CASTRRGGTEAFF,TGTGCCAGCACCCGAAGGGGAGGCACTGAAGCTTTCTTT
TRBJ2-3,TRBD2,TRBV28,.,CASSLSGSFSTDTQYF,TGTGCCAGCAGTCTGAGCGGGAGCTTCAGCACAGATACGCAGTATTTT
TRBJ2-7,TRBD1,TRBV7-8,.,CASSFSRGQGGLEQYF,TGTGCCAGCAGCTTTAGCCGGGGACAGGGTGGTCTGGAGCAGTACTTC
TRBJ1-2,TRBD1,TRBV9,.,CASSSRTGRDYGYTF,TGTGCCAGCAGCTCGCGGACAGGGAGGGACTATGGCTACACCTTC
TRBJ1-2,.,TRBV21-1,.,CASSKGRGSNYGYTF,TGTGCCAGCAGCAAAGGGAGGGGCTCTAACTATGGCTACACCTTC
TRBJ2-1,.,TRBV10-3,.,CAISDTRAGGDEQFF,TGTGCCATCAGTGACACCAGGGCCGGAGGGGATGAGCAGTTCTTC
TRBJ1-6,TRBD1,TRBV6-5,.,CASSYSTGTGSSPLHF,TGTGCCAGCAGTTACTCTACCGGGACAGGCTCCTCACCCCTCCACTTT
TRBJ1-2,.,TRBV27,.,CASSFFGRGGDGYGYTF,TGTGCCAGCAGTTTTTTCGGGAGGGGAGGGGATGGATATGGCTACACCTTC
TRBJ2-6,.,TRBV19,.,CASTPTGPGANVLTF,TGTGCCAGTACCCCGACAGGCCCTGGGGCCAACGTCCTGACTTTC
TRBJ2-7,TRBD1,TRBV28,.,CASSRPQGVGTDEQYF,TGTGCCAGCAGCCGACCCCAGGGGGTAGGGACGGACGAGCAGTACTTC
TRBJ1-1,.,TRBV29-1,.,CSALVWGAEAFF,TGCAGCGCCCTAGTCTGGGGAGCCGAAGCTTTCTTT
TRBJ2-7,.,TRBV7-6,.,CASSLEPTGPYEQYF,TGTGCCAGCAGCCTCGAACCGACGGGTCCCTACGAGCAGTACTTC